This is a list of T cell receptor beta chains from one sample in a study of identifying expanded T cells in peripheral blood. Only in-frame clones appear in the TCRdb table, and some are missing; sequencing was by immunoSEQ multiplex PCR. The sample holds tens of thousands of clones, roughly 90% seen once. The sample consisted of blood. These receptors were collected from a person aged 18 to 70 in good health. Both conserved end residues are part of each CDR3.

J gene	V gene	CDR3 protein
TRBJ2-1	TRBV29-1	CSVGTLETYNEQFF
TRBJ1-1	TRBV11-2	CASSLAGNTEAFF
TRBJ1-2	TRBV4-1	CASSDRAGDYGYTF
TRBJ2-5	TRBV29-1	CSVVTSGVETQYF
TRBJ2-1	TRBV4-1	CASSHPASGIEQFF
TRBJ2-1	TRBV11-2	CASSPAAGTHNEQFF
TRBJ1-2	TRBV29-1	CSVEDLGGRGYGYTF
TRBJ2-3	TRBV4-2	CASSQEPGLSTDTQYF
TRBJ1-6	TRBV5-1	CASSLDGPPDSPLHF
TRBJ1-2	TRBV5-4	CASSSEIANYGYTF
TRBJ2-2	TRBV9	CASSVEPLAGVEGELFF
TRBJ1-5	TRBV19	CASSIKLVSNQPQHF
TRBJ2-5	TRBV19	CASSRQHGETQYF